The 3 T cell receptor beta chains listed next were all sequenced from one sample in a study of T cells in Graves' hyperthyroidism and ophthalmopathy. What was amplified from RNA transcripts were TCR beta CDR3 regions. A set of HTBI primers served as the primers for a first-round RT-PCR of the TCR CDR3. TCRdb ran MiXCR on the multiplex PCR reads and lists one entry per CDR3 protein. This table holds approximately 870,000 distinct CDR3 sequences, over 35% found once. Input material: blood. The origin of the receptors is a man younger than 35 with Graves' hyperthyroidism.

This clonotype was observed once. This CDR3 is CASSSPNYPQAFF. For the CDR3, the DNA is TGTGCCAGCAGCTCACCGAATTATCCACAAGCTTTCTTT. The chain uses TRBV7-9 and TRBJ1-1; D is uncertain. The CDR3 extends over 13 amino acids. Germline CDR1 SEHNR, CDR2 FQNEAQ (reference sequence). Trimming pared 4 bases from V and 9 bases from J, leaving 15 bases between.

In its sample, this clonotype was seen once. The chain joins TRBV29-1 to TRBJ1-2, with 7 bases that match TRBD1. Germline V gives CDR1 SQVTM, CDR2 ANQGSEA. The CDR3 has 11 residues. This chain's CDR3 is CSANRGGGYTF. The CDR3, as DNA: TGCAGTGCCAACAGGGGAGGCGGCTACACCTTC.

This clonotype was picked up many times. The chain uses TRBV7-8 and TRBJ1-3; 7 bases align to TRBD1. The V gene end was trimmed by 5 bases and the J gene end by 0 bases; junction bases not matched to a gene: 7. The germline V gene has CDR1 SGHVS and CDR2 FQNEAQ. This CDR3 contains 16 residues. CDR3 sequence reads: CASSPRGTSSGNTIYF. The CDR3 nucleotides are TGTGCCAGCAGCCCCAGGGGGACAAGCTCTGGAAACACCATATATTTT.